The 29 T cell receptor beta chains given below trace back to one sample, sequenced in a study of identical twins. MiXCR, run by TCRdb on the 5' RACE reads, gives a single entry per CDR3 protein. The sample has hundreds of thousands of distinct CDR3 sequences; 5.5% to 8% are singletons. The sample was also reused in another study, on yellow fever vaccine responses in identical twins.

Sequenced input: memory (CD45RO+) T cells sorted from blood. The receptors derive from a woman younger than 35 in good health.

This chain connects TRBV5-1 to TRBJ2-7; 10 nucleotides agree with TRBD2. V lost 6 bases, J lost 3 bases, and 3 bases stayed unmatched. From germline, CDR1 is SGHRS and CDR2 YFSETQ. The CDR3 extends over 13 amino acids. The CDR3 spells CASTIAGGYEQYF. CDR3 bases: TGCGCCAGCACCATAGCGGGAGGCTACGAGCAGTACTTC.

The chain is built from TRBV12-3 or TRBV12-4 and TRBJ2-7; D possibly corresponds to TRBD2 (5 bases). V was trimmed by 3 bases and J by 6 bases, leaving 21 bases between them. The CDR3 spans 16 residues. In DNA, the CDR3 is TGTGCCAGCAGTTTGTCTTACAGCCAAACTAGAATCGAGCAGTACTTC. Translation: CASSLSYSQTRIEQYF.

The CDR3 nucleotides are TGCAGTGCCAGCGGACTGTTCTCTAGCACAGATACGCAGTATTTT. This encodes CSASGLFSSTDTQYF. The chain has TRBV20-1 and TRBJ2-3, with D possibly matching TRBD2 (5 bases). This CDR3 contains 15 residues. Germline values: CDR1 DFQATT, CDR2 SNEGSKA (reference sequence). V was pared by 6 bases and J by 0 bases, with 16 bases between.

This clonotype turned up a few times. The chain joins TRBV20-1 to TRBJ1-1; TRBD1 is a possible D gene (5 bases). V lost 6 bases and J 7 bases, leaving 21 bases between the germline ends. The CDR3 is 14 amino acids. Germline V CDR1 and CDR2: DFQATT, SNEGSKA (reference sequence). CDR3 in amino acids: CSAVSPDNVGEAFF. DNA for the CDR3: TGCAGTGCCGTTTCCCCGGACAACGTTGGTGAAGCTTTCTTT.

At least ten counts were recorded for this clonotype. The gene calls are TRBV11-2 and TRBJ2-2; D is ambiguous. Trimming pared 3 bases from V and 2 bases from J, leaving 4 bases between. Per germline, CDR1 SGHAT and CDR2 FQNNGV. The CDR3 is 13 residues long. The chain's CDR3 is CASSFANTGELFF. CDR3 coding DNA: TGTGCCAGCAGCTTCGCAAACACCGGGGAGCTGTTTTTT.

The chain joins TRBV28 to TRBJ1-5; the D is unclear. CDR3 length equals 12 residues. Germline V CDR1 and CDR2: MDHEN, SYDVKM. The V and J ends lost 1 base and 5 bases respectively, with 3 bases between them. CDR3 sequence reads: CASSLSDQPQHF. Written as DNA, the CDR3 is TGTGCCAGCAGTTTATCGGATCAGCCCCAGCATTTT.

This clonotype was picked up many times. The gene calls are TRBV4-1 and TRBJ1-1; D unresolved. Germline V gene data show CDR1 as MGHRA and CDR2 as YSYEKL. This CDR3 spans 16 amino acids. The V and J ends lost 3 bases and 5 bases respectively, with 19 bases between them. CDR3 protein: CASSQPARSLATEAFF. The CDR3 coding sequence is TGCGCCAGCAGCCAGCCGGCAAGGTCCCTTGCGACTGAAGCTTTCTTT.

This clonotype was recorded a few times. The chain recombines TRBV20-1 with TRBJ2-1; D is possibly TRBD1 (6 bases). V lost 2 bases to trimming and J lost 3 bases, with 26 bases between them. The CDR3 is 19 residues long. CDR1 is DFQATT, CDR2 SNEGSKA, per germline (reference sequence). This chain's CDR3 is CSARPRFPDRKTSYNEQFF. CDR3 nucleotides: TGCAGTGCTAGACCCCGCTTTCCCGACAGGAAAACCAGCTACAATGAGCAGTTCTTC.

The chain carries TRBV20-1 and TRBJ2-2, with D possibly being TRBD1 or TRBD2 (5 bases each). The ends were cut back, 1 base at V and 4 bases at J, with 13 bases in the middle. CDR1 DFQATT and CDR2 SNEGSKA come from the germline V gene (reference sequence). The CDR3 contains 15 residues. The chain's CDR3 is CSARVRRGVTGELFF. The CDR3 coding sequence is TGCAGTGCTAGAGTACGTCGGGGCGTCACCGGGGAGCTGTTTTTT.

This sequence joins TRBV6-2 or TRBV6-3 and TRBJ1-1; D gene uncertain. The V gene lost 2 bases and the J gene lost 11 bases, with 24 bases spanning the gap. The CDR3 length is 16 residues. Looked up from germline, CDR1 is MNHEY and CDR2 is SVGEGT. The CDR3 DNA is TGTGCCAGCAGTTACGGTTTTTTGGGGTTATACGTAGAGGCTTTCTTT. As protein: CASSYGFLGLYVEAFF.

This clonotype was detected a few times. This chain joins TRBV10-3 and TRBJ2-1, with D uncertain. The V end was cut by 2 bases, the J end by 11 bases, with 7 bases between. This CDR3 is 11 amino acids long. The germline CDR1 and CDR2 sequences are ENHRY and SYGVKD. The CDR3 region is CAISEEAQQFF. In DNA, the CDR3 is TGTGCCATCAGTGAGGAGGCGCAGCAGTTCTTC.

This clonotype showed up many times. The gene calls are TRBV15 and TRBJ1-6; D is uncertain. Germline V CDR1 and CDR2: LNHNV, YYDKDF (reference sequence). CDR3 length equals 13 residues. The V gene lost 5 bases and the J gene lost 11 bases, with 13 bases spanning the gap. The CDR3, as DNA: TGTGCCACCAGCCTCGCGGAGGGCCCACCCCTCCACTTT. Translation: CATSLAEGPPLHF.

This chain links TRBV12-3 or TRBV12-4 with TRBJ2-7; D unresolved. Trimming shortened V by 2 bases and J by 7 bases, and 12 bases separated the two germline ends. The CDR3 contains 13 residues. Here the CDR3 DNA reads TGTGCCAGCAGTTTATTTGATATGGGGGAGCAGTACTTC. Translation gives CASSLFDMGEQYF.

There are many counts of this clonotype. The chain is built from TRBV6-1 and TRBJ1-5; D is possibly TRBD1 (6 bases). The CDR3 length is 14 residues. V was trimmed by 6 bases and J by 7 bases, leaving 16 bases between them. Germline CDR1 and CDR2: MNHNS and SASEGT. CDR3 coding DNA: TGTGCCAGCAGACCCGCGGGGGCGGAGCAGCCCCAGCATTTT. It yields the protein CASRPAGAEQPQHF.

This clonotype was found a few times. The rearrangement links TRBV28 to TRBJ2-7; 10 bases map to TRBD2. The CDR3 covers 13 residues. V lost 7 bases and J lost 6; bases outside the gene matches: 6. The germline gives CDR1 MDHEN, CDR2 SYDVKM. CDR3 sequence (DNA): TGTGCCAGCACTAGCGGGGGAGGGCGCGAGCAGTACGTC. This encodes CASTSGGGREQYV.

This chain joins TRBV7-9 and TRBJ1-2; possible D gene TRBD1, 5 bases. The germline V and J ends were trimmed by 1 base and 2 bases, with 11 bases remaining between them. Per germline, CDR1 SEHNR and CDR2 FQNEAQ (reference sequence). The CDR3 covers 15 residues. CDR3 sequence reads: CASSLGGTGNYGYTF. The CDR3 DNA is TGTGCCAGCAGCTTAGGCGGGACGGGAAACTATGGCTACACCTTC.

This clonotype appeared many times. V and J are TRBV14 and TRBJ2-5; no clear D. CDR3 length: 13 residues. CDR1 is SGHDN and CDR2 is FVKESK in the germline V gene. Trimming took 3 bases from V and 5 from J, leaving 10 bases between them. CDR3 sequence: CASSQSRRETQYF. The CDR3 region has the DNA TGTGCCAGCAGCCAGAGTCGAAGGGAGACCCAGTACTTC.

There are many counts of this clonotype. The chain carries TRBV4-1 and TRBJ1-2; 9 bases align to TRBD1. CDR1 and CDR2 (germline): MGHRA, YSYEKL. The CDR3 has 18 amino acids. J was trimmed by 3 bases and V by 3 bases; bases with no gene match: 14. The CDR3 loop is CASSHDPLQGARYYGYTF. For the CDR3, the DNA is TGCGCCAGCAGCCACGACCCCCTACAGGGGGCGCGTTACTATGGCTACACCTTC.

Many counts were recorded for this clonotype. The chain employs TRBV10-3 and TRBJ1-6; TRBD1 might be the D (5 bases). The CDR3 is 14 residues long. Germline V gene sequence: CDR1 ENHRY, CDR2 SYGVKD. The ends were cut back, 6 bases at V and 10 bases at J, with 16 bases in the middle. CDR3 loop: CAIRGFRENSPLHF. The CDR3 coding sequence is TGTGCCATCAGGGGGTTCAGGGAAAACTCACCCCTCCACTTT.

Many counts were recorded for this clonotype. This chain connects TRBV6-2 or TRBV6-3 to TRBJ1-5; no definite D call. The CDR3 is made up of 12 amino acids. Trimming left V 9 bases short and J 9 bases short, with 15 bases between. From germline, CDR1 is MNHEY and CDR2 SVGEGT. For the CDR3, the DNA is TGTGCCAGTTTATCCCCCGGTGGGCCCCAGCATTTT. Its protein is CASLSPGGPQHF.

This clonotype was counted ten times or more. This chain connects TRBV28 to TRBJ2-2; the D is unclear. The germline V gene has CDR1 MDHEN and CDR2 SYDVKM. V dropped 3 bases and J dropped 1 base, with 9 bases sitting between them. This CDR3 is 15 amino acids long. DNA of the CDR3: TGTGCCAGCAGTTTGCGGCAAGGGAACACCGGGGAGCTGTTTTTT. This gives the protein CASSLRQGNTGELFF.

This clonotype was seen only a few times. The chain links TRBV7-9 to TRBJ2-5; 8 positions match TRBD2. Germline V CDR1 and CDR2: SEHNR, FQNEAQ (reference sequence). The V segment lost 5 bases and the J segment 5 bases; nucleotides outside the gene matches: 7. The CDR3 consists of 14 residues. CDR3 protein: CASSRSGGGETQYF. DNA of the CDR3: TGTGCCAGCAGCCGAAGCGGGGGCGGGGAGACCCAGTACTTC.

The J gene is TRBJ2-6, the V gene TRBV5-1, with 9 bases aligning to TRBD2. Germline V gene lookup returns CDR1 SGHRS and CDR2 YFSETQ. The junction had 3 bases not matched to a gene; V was cut back by 2 bases and J by 0 bases. This CDR3 has 17 residues. The CDR3 loop reads CASSFTAGGSGANVLTF. In nucleotides, the CDR3 is TGCGCCAGCAGCTTCACAGCGGGGGGCTCTGGGGCCAACGTCCTGACTTTC.

The sample holds many counts of this clonotype. The V gene is TRBV6-1, the J gene TRBJ2-7, with D perhaps matching TRBD1 (5 bases). The germline CDR1 and CDR2 sequences are MNHNS and SASEGT. V shed 4 bases and J shed 0 bases, with 13 bases lying between them. There are 15 residues in the CDR3. Written as DNA, the CDR3 is TGTGCCAGCAGTGCACCCCTCAGGGCCTCCTACGAGCAGTACGTC. It encodes CASSAPLRASYEQYV.

This clonotype was observed a handful of times. The chain uses TRBV28 and TRBJ2-3, with D possibly TRBD2 on 6 matching bases. The CDR3 contains 15 residues. With 5 bases removed from V and 1 base from J, the gap between germline ends came to 13 bases. Germline V gene lookup returns CDR1 MDHEN and CDR2 SYDVKM. The CDR3 here is CASSQRGGGTDTQYF. In DNA, the CDR3 is TGTGCCAGCAGTCAGAGGGGAGGCGGCACAGATACGCAGTATTTT.

This clonotype was recorded at least ten times. The chain uses TRBV9 and TRBJ2-5; 9 nucleotides line up with TRBD2. The germline CDR1 and CDR2 sequences are SGDLS and YYNGEE. V dropped 4 bases and J dropped 5; count of bases not matched to a gene: 9. The length of the CDR3 is 15 residues. The CDR3 DNA reads TGTGCCAGCAGCTCAATAGCGGGAGCGTCGGAGACCCAGTACTTC. Amino acids: CASSSIAGASETQYF.

V usage is TRBV27 and J usage is TRBJ2-1; weak D call: TRBD1 (6 bases). Germline lookup yields CDR1 MNHEY and CDR2 SMNVEV (reference sequence). The CDR3 runs to 14 residues. The V gene lost 3 bases and the J gene lost 6 bases, with 12 bases spanning the gap. CDR3 protein: CASSFWTAANEQFF. The CDR3 DNA follows: TGTGCCAGCAGTTTTTGGACAGCAGCCAATGAGCAGTTCTTC.

This clonotype was seen just once. J is TRBJ1-1 and V is TRBV20-1; D not certain. This CDR3 has 13 residues. Trimming shortened V by 2 bases and J by 3 bases, and 10 bases separated the two germline ends. CDR1 and CDR2 from the germline V gene are DFQATT and SNEGSKA (reference sequence). The CDR3 nucleotides are TGCAGTGCTAGAAGGTCCGGCTACACTGAAGCTTTCTTT. Translating gives CSARRSGYTEAFF.

This sequence joins TRBV7-3 and TRBJ2-1; tentative D call: TRBD2 (6 bases). Germline CDR1 is SGHTA and CDR2 is FQGTGA. The CDR3 extends over 16 amino acids. V lost 5 bases to trimming and J lost 1 base, with 15 bases between them. CDR3: CASSPSGSFSYNEQFF. The CDR3, as DNA: TGTGCCAGCAGCCCAAGCGGGTCCTTTTCCTACAATGAGCAGTTCTTC.